This TCR beta chain was sequenced in a study of T cell changes during pregnancy in multiple sclerosis. CDR1 is MNHNY and CDR2 is SVGAGI in the germline V gene (reference sequence). The CDR3 has 15 amino acids. The J segment lost 4 bases and the V segment lost 5 bases, leaving 5 bases of the junction unmatched. This table comes from immunoSEQ multiplex PCR, and its TCRdb copy is limited to in-frame clones, with some not included. The data show some 64,000 clones, 92% seen once. This clonotype was sampled from a female donor with multiple sclerosis, enrolled in a pregnancy study. J is TRBJ2-1 and V is TRBV6-6; 10 bases are a match to TRBD1. The sequenced sample was peripheral blood, obtained after pregnancy. This CDR3 reads CASSQGTGAYNEQFF. The CDR3 region has the DNA TGTGCCAGCAGTCAGGGGACAGGGGCGTACAATGAGCAGTTCTTC.